The 10 T cell receptor beta chains below come from one sample, sequenced in a study of T cells in Graves' hyperthyroidism and ophthalmopathy. The source material, RNA transcripts, was used to amplify TCR beta CDR3 regions. The HTBI primer set drove a first-round RT-PCR of the TCR CDR3. From the multiplex PCR reads, TCRdb called clonotypes with MiXCR, one entry per CDR3 protein. This sample has roughly 170,000 distinct CDR3 sequences; about a sixth occur once, and the top ten carry roughly 30%. The sample taken for sequencing was blood. Every receptor here comes from a woman aged 50 to 65 with Graves' hyperthyroidism.

This chain uses TRBV12-3 or TRBV12-4 with TRBJ2-7; D is undetermined. Trimming shortened V by 1 base and J by 4 bases, and 11 bases separated the two germline ends. The CDR3 runs to 14 residues. CDR3 bases: TGTGCCAGCAGTTTAGATGTCAGTAGGTACGAGCAGTACTTC. Its protein is CASSLDVSRYEQYF.

This clonotype was seen repeatedly, ten times or more. J is TRBJ2-3 and V is TRBV12-3 or TRBV12-4, with 9 nucleotides matching TRBD2. The V and J ends lost 2 bases and 2 bases, in that order; junction bases with no gene match: 2. There are 15 residues in the CDR3. CDR3 sequence reads: CASSLLAGVTDTQYF. In DNA, the CDR3 is TGTGCCAGCAGTTTATTAGCGGGGGTCACAGATACGCAGTATTTT.

This clonotype was detected many times. This chain uses TRBV18 with TRBJ2-5, with 7 nucleotides matching TRBD1. Germline V gene lookup returns CDR1 KGHSH and CDR2 LQKENI. The CDR3 covers 14 residues. V lost 4 bases to trimming and J lost 4 bases; unmatched junction nucleotides: 6. CDR3 sequence (DNA): TGTGCCAGCTCACATCAGGGGGATCGAGAGACCCAGTACTTC. This codes for CASSHQGDRETQYF.

This clonotype was detected ten times or more. The chain joins TRBV6-5 to TRBJ2-5; D is undetermined. The CDR3 is made up of 15 amino acids. Between the trimmed V and J ends, which lost 1 base and 0 bases, there was a span of 9 bases. CDR1 is MNHEY, CDR2 SVGAGI, per germline. CDR3 loop: CASSYLSSYQETQYF. CDR3 DNA sequence: TGTGCCAGCAGTTACTTGTCCTCGTACCAAGAGACCCAGTACTTC.

This clonotype appeared many times. The V and J genes are TRBV5-1 and TRBJ2-1, with a weak D call TRBD1 (6 bases). The CDR3 contains 16 residues. With 0 bases removed from V and 5 bases from J, the gap between germline ends came to 15 bases. The V gene's germline CDR1 is SGHRS and CDR2 YFSETQ. CDR3 protein: CASSLGTGLGDNEQFF. The CDR3 DNA sequence: TGCGCCAGCAGCTTGGGTACAGGGCTGGGGGACAATGAGCAGTTCTTC.

This clonotype appeared many times. The chain employs TRBV18 and TRBJ2-5; maybe TRBD1 (6 bases). Germline V gene data show CDR1 as KGHSH and CDR2 as LQKENI. Trimming took 6 bases from V and 1 from J, leaving 9 bases between them. The CDR3 has 13 amino acids. The CDR3 loop reads CASSRTAQETQYF. CDR3 bases: TGTGCCAGCTCCAGGACAGCCCAAGAGACCCAGTACTTC.

The chain combines TRBV10-2 with TRBJ1-2; maybe TRBD1 (5 bases). Trimming took 4 bases from V and 0 from J, leaving 9 bases between them. Germline CDR1 WSHSY, CDR2 SAAADI. The CDR3 runs 14 residues. The CDR3 coding sequence is TGCGCCAGCAGTGGGGACTCCACTAACTATGGCTACACCTTC. Its protein is CASSGDSTNYGYTF.

This clonotype was found a few times. The chain recombines TRBV4-3 with TRBJ2-1; 7 bases align to TRBD1. CDR1 LGHNA and CDR2 YSLEER come from the germline V gene. Trimming at V came to 5 bases and at J to 7 bases, leaving 11 bases not matched to a gene. The CDR3 is 15 residues long. Here the CDR3 DNA reads TGCGCCAGCAGCAACAGACAGGGTGGTTGGAATGAGCAGTTCTTC. This codes for CASSNRQGGWNEQFF.

At least ten counts were recorded for this clonotype. The chain has TRBV10-2 and TRBJ1-1; 8 nucleotides agree with TRBD1. The V gene end was trimmed by 11 bases and the J gene end by 2 bases; junction bases not matched to a gene: 4. There are 12 residues in the CDR3. Per the germline V gene, CDR1 is WSHSY and CDR2 is SAAADI. The chain's CDR3 is CAVGQGNTEAFF. The CDR3 region has the DNA TGCGCCGTCGGACAGGGAAACACTGAAGCTTTCTTT.

This clonotype was found many times. The rearrangement uses TRBV24-1 and TRBJ1-2; TRBD1 matches at 9 bases. Per the germline V gene, CDR1 is KGHDR and CDR2 is SFDVKD. The CDR3 loop spans 16 amino acids. Trimming cost V 3 bases and J 2 bases; bases outside gene matches: 6. DNA for the CDR3: TGTGCCACCAGTGATAGCCGGGACAGGGTAAACTATGGCTACACCTTC. As protein: CATSDSRDRVNYGYTF.